This TCR beta chain originates from a study of beta chain features in type 1 diabetes. Study-level background: Patient and healthy donor groups were alike in age, gender and cell yields. Whole-study findings and limits: Patients' naive, central memory and Treg TCRB repertoires seemed closer to one another than those of healthy donors. All four CD4+ subsets of Type 1 diabetes patients contained TCRB CDR3s that were moderately but significantly shorter.

As concerns this clone: Its antigen remains unknown.

Expressed TCRB transcripts got sequenced, as all isolated RNA was reverse transcribed. Naive, central memory and regulatory T cell samples came to a mean of roughly 3.6 million reads. Sequenced by immunoSEQ multiplex PCR; TCRdb stores in-frame clones only, minus some. This sample carries about 160,000 clones, roughly 59% of them seen once, and the ten largest clones take roughly 0.089%. CDR3 length: 15 amino acids. V was clipped by 6 bases and J by 3 bases; unmatched bases: 5. Germline assignment: CDR1 LGHNA and CDR2 YSLEER. Sorted populations all exceeded 95% purity. The sequence came from a man under 40 with type 1 diabetes. The sequenced material came from naive CD4+ T cells from blood. The chain couples TRBV4-3 to TRBJ2-1; TRBD1 aligns across 10 bases. In DNA form, the CDR3 reads TGCGCCAGCAGTCTGACAGGGGGCTTCTACAATGAGCAGTTCTTC. It translates to CASSLTGGFYNEQFF.